Following are 30 T cell receptor beta chains from one sample sequenced in a study of T-cell memory formation after mild COVID-19. TCRdb passed the 5' RACE reads through MiXCR, listing each CDR3 protein once. The profile shows almost 550,000 distinct CDR3 sequences, approximately 20% of them singletons. The sample taken for sequencing was PBMCs or a T cell subset sorted from them (not recorded which). The origin of the receptors is an adult woman who had mild COVID-19 (a few samples of this study predate the infection). Cell type and time point are not known.

This chain connects TRBV20-1 to TRBJ1-6; tentatively, D is TRBD1 (5 bases). The germline V and J ends were trimmed by 6 bases and 10 bases, with 16 bases remaining between them. The CDR3 has 13 residues. CDR1 and CDR2 (germline): DFQATT, SNEGSKA (reference sequence). The CDR3 sequence is CSARGRARSPLHF. The CDR3 coding sequence is TGCAGTGCCCGGGGCAGGGCGAGATCACCCCTCCACTTT.

This chain joins TRBV11-2 and TRBJ2-2; D is perhaps TRBD2 (6 bases). The CDR3 sequence is 15 residues long. Germline-derived CDR1 and CDR2 are SGHAT and FQNNGV. Trimming removed 4 bases from V and 1 base from J, with 10 bases in between. The CDR3 region is CASSSISGNTGELFF. The CDR3 DNA reads as TGTGCCAGCAGCTCGATTAGCGGGAACACCGGGGAGCTGTTTTTT.

The table lists this clonotype with a few counts. The rearrangement joins TRBV4-1 to TRBJ1-4; TRBD1 matches at 7 bases. Trimming at V came to 5 bases and at J to 7 bases, leaving 10 bases not matched to a gene. Germline V lookup: CDR1 MGHRA, CDR2 YSYEKL. The CDR3 loop spans 15 amino acids. CDR3 sequence (DNA): TGCGCCAGCAGCTCTAGAGACAGGGAGGTTGAAAAACTGTTTTTT. Protein product: CASSSRDREVEKLFF.

This clonotype has just a few counts. This chain's CDR3 is CSVSRDSNTEAFF. Written as DNA, the CDR3 is TGCAGCGTTTCCCGGGACAGCAACACTGAAGCTTTCTTT. The V and J genes are TRBV29-1 and TRBJ1-1; 7 positions match TRBD1. V shed 5 bases, J shed 2 bases, and the junction held 5 bases outside the gene matches. Per germline, CDR1 SQVTM and CDR2 ANQGSEA. This CDR3 has 13 amino acids.

The genes are TRBV13 and TRBJ2-1, with 7 bases identical to TRBD2. V shed 1 base and J 8 bases; nucleotides not matched to a gene: 5. Per germline, CDR1 PRHDT and CDR2 FYEKMQ (reference sequence). This CDR3 region has 14 residues. In DNA form, the CDR3 reads TGTGCCAGCAGCTTAGAGCGTCGGGGGGATGAGCAGTTCTTC. Translation gives CASSLERRGDEQFF. The full variable domain, in which reference TRBV13 and TRBJ2-1 provide the parts outside the CDR3, is AAGVIQSPRHLIKEKRETATLKCYPIPRHDTVYWYQQGPGQDPQFLISFYEKMQSDKGSIPDRFSAQQFSDYHSELNMSSLELGDSALYFCASSLERRGDEQFFGPGTRLTVL.

This clonotype was recorded at least ten times. The chain combines TRBV5-6 with TRBJ1-2; the D gene is possibly TRBD1 (6 bases). This CDR3 region has 13 residues. Trimming took off 0 bases at V and 4 bases at J, with 7 bases between the two ends. CDR1 and CDR2 (germline): SGHDT, YYEEEE. The CDR3 spells CASSLGTVYGYTF. The CDR3 coding sequence is TGTGCCAGCAGCTTGGGGACAGTCTATGGCTACACCTTC.

This chain connects TRBV24-1 to TRBJ2-1; a possible D gene is TRBD1 (7 bases). The germline gives CDR1 KGHDR, CDR2 SFDVKD. Trimming stripped 9 bases from V and 6 bases from J, with 14 bases between. The CDR3 contains 13 residues. CDR3 loop: CATGNQGGNEQFF. DNA for the CDR3: TGTGCCACCGGAAACCAGGGGGGCAATGAGCAGTTCTTC.

The chain has TRBV20-1 and TRBJ1-6; 7 positions match TRBD1. Germline V gene sequence: CDR1 DFQATT, CDR2 SNEGSKA (reference sequence). CDR3 length: 21 amino acids. Trimming cost V 0 bases and J 0 bases; bases outside gene matches: 17. The CDR3 DNA sequence: TGCAGTGCTAGAGATTATGGCCTTTACAGGGGTGGGAGCTCCTATAATTCACCCCTCCACTTT. Translation: CSARDYGLYRGGSSYNSPLHF.

The V call is TRBV7-2, the J call TRBJ2-3; 9 bases agree with TRBD2. This CDR3 comprises 19 residues. V was clipped by 2 bases and J by 4 bases; unmatched bases: 16. Germline assignment: CDR1 SGHTA and CDR2 FQGNSA. CDR3 region: CASSLLRGASGTGSDTQYF. Written as DNA, the CDR3 is TGTGCCAGCAGCTTATTGAGGGGTGCTAGCGGGACTGGGTCAGATACGCAGTATTTT.

The rearrangement uses TRBV4-1 and TRBJ1-2; D is possibly TRBD1 (6 bases). CDR1 MGHRA and CDR2 YSYEKL come from the germline V gene. This CDR3 is 15 amino acids long. V lost 4 bases and J 2 bases, leaving 14 bases between the germline ends. In DNA form, the CDR3 reads TGCGCCAGCAGCCCCCGAACCCAGGGGAACTATGGCTACACCTTC. It codes for CASSPRTQGNYGYTF.

The V call is TRBV6-5, the J call TRBJ1-6, with 7 bases aligning to TRBD1. CDR1 MNHEY and CDR2 SVGAGI come from the germline V gene. The CDR3 spans 15 residues. Losses at the gene ends were 0 bases for V and 10 bases for J; bases not matched to a gene: 6. This chain's CDR3 is CASSYSGGGMSPLHF. The CDR3 nucleotides read TGTGCCAGCAGTTACTCTGGAGGGGGCATGTCACCCCTCCACTTT.

This chain uses TRBV10-3 with TRBJ2-7; TRBD2 might be the D (5 bases). Trimming cost V 6 bases and J 5 bases, with 17 bases left between them. This CDR3 has 14 residues. From germline, CDR1 is ENHRY and CDR2 SYGVKD. CDR3 nucleotide sequence: TGTGCCATCAGACCCTTAGCAGAGCGGAACGAGCAGTACTTC. This codes for CAIRPLAERNEQYF.

This clonotype showed up just a few times. The rearrangement joins TRBV27 to TRBJ1-1; perhaps TRBD1 as D (5 bases). The V and J ends lost 6 bases and 4 bases respectively, with 15 bases between them. Germline-derived CDR1 and CDR2 are MNHEY and SMNVEV (reference sequence). The CDR3 consists of 14 residues. CDR3 amino acids: CASSPVGVSTEAFF. The CDR3 coding sequence is TGTGCCAGCAGCCCGGTAGGGGTGAGCACTGAAGCTTTCTTT.

The rearrangement links TRBV29-1 to TRBJ2-1, with unresolved D. This CDR3 region has 13 residues. The ends were cut back, 5 bases at V and 5 bases at J, with 13 bases in the middle. The germline CDR1 and CDR2 sequences are SQVTM and ANQGSEA. CDR3 sequence reads: CSVTQRANNEQFF. The CDR3 nucleotides read TGCAGCGTTACCCAACGGGCCAACAATGAGCAGTTCTTC.

The chain carries TRBV9 and TRBJ2-5, with TRBD1 matching 9 bases. After removal of 4 bases from V and 5 bases from J, the junction contained 6 bases not matched to a gene. Germline CDR1 is SGDLS and CDR2 is YYNGEE. The CDR3 is 14 residues long. CDR3 sequence: CASSKPGQGETQYF. CDR3 coding DNA: TGTGCCAGCAGCAAACCGGGACAGGGTGAGACCCAGTACTTC.

V is TRBV19 and J is TRBJ2-7; 15 bases agree with TRBD2. The CDR3 contains 16 residues. Trimming removed 4 bases from V and 4 bases from J; junction bases left unmatched: 5. Looked up from germline, CDR1 is LNHDA and CDR2 is SQIVND (reference sequence). The CDR3, as DNA: TGTGCCAGTAGTAAGGGACTAGCGGGAGGTTGGTACGAGCAGTACTTC. Amino acid sequence: CASSKGLAGGWYEQYF.

This clonotype came up a few times. This chain joins TRBV7-2 and TRBJ2-6; unclear D gene. Germline CDR1 is SGHTA and CDR2 is FQGNSA. The CDR3 is 17 amino acids. V lost 1 base and J 2 bases, leaving 12 bases between the germline ends. CDR3 residues: CASSLGLGTTGANVLTF. CDR3 bases: TGTGCCAGCAGCTTAGGTCTGGGTACTACTGGGGCCAACGTCCTGACTTTC.

This clonotype was seen a handful of times. The chain employs TRBV10-3 and TRBJ1-2; no clear D gene. The V and J ends lost 6 bases and 0 bases respectively, with 14 bases between them. This CDR3 is built from 15 residues. Germline lookup yields CDR1 ENHRY and CDR2 SYGVKD. Here the CDR3 DNA reads TGTGCCATCAGCGTCGGACCGACTACTAACTATGGCTACACCTTC. It translates to CAISVGPTTNYGYTF.

This clonotype came up a few times. The chain recombines TRBV25-1 with TRBJ1-1; D is unresolved. CDR1 and CDR2 from the germline V gene are MGHDK and SYGVNS. The CDR3 loop spans 13 amino acids. V was trimmed by 4 bases and J by 0 bases, leaving 6 bases between them. In DNA form, the CDR3 reads TGTGCCAGCAGTGCGTGGGTGAACACTGAAGCTTTCTTT. Amino acids: CASSAWVNTEAFF.

The gene calls are TRBV5-6 and TRBJ1-5, with TRBD1 matching over 8 bases. V was clipped by 3 bases and J by 6 bases; unmatched bases: 14. The CDR3 totals 17 residues. The V gene's germline CDR1 is SGHDT and CDR2 YYEEEE. Here the CDR3 reads CASSSGGTGVGSQPQHF. The CDR3 bases are TGTGCCAGCAGCTCAGGGGGCACAGGGGTAGGTAGTCAGCCCCAGCATTTT.

At least ten counts were recorded for this clonotype. The chain links TRBV12-3 or TRBV12-4 to TRBJ2-7; 8 bases match TRBD2. CDR3 length: 14 residues. J gave up 5 bases and V 3 bases, and 6 bases lay outside the gene matches. DNA of the CDR3: TGTGCCAGCAGTTTCCTCGGGGGGGACGACGAGCAGTACTTC. Its protein product is CASSFLGGDDEQYF.

This clonotype was picked up many times. The chain recombines TRBV29-1 with TRBJ2-1; a weak D match, TRBD2 (5 bases). CDR3 length: 14 amino acids. Germline V gene data show CDR1 as SQVTM and CDR2 as ANQGSEA. V was trimmed by 6 bases and J by 4 bases, leaving 16 bases between them. The CDR3 protein is CSVTRGTGYNEQFF. The CDR3 DNA follows: TGCAGCGTCACTCGGGGAACGGGGTACAATGAGCAGTTCTTC.

CDR3 loop: CASSQPGLQDYEQYF. In DNA form, the CDR3 reads TGTGCCAGCAGCCAACCCGGGTTACAGGACTACGAGCAGTACTTC. The chain joins TRBV3-1 to TRBJ2-7; D might be TRBD1 (5 bases). Trimming took 2 bases from V and 3 from J, leaving 14 bases between them. The CDR3 runs 15 residues. Looked up from germline, CDR1 is LGHDT and CDR2 is YNNKEL (reference sequence).

V usage is TRBV20-1 and J usage is TRBJ1-3; D ambiguous. V lost 3 bases, J lost 4 bases, and 10 bases lay in between. The CDR3 loop spans 13 amino acids. Germline V gives CDR1 DFQATT, CDR2 SNEGSKA (reference sequence). The CDR3 nucleotides read TGCAGTGCTAGTTCTAACGGAGGAAACACCATATATTTT. It encodes CSASSNGGNTIYF.

This clonotype was counted only a few times. The CDR3 coding sequence is TGTGCCAGCAACCTAGACGGTGGGGGCACTGAAGCTTTCTTT. It translates to CASNLDGGGTEAFF. V and J are TRBV6-6 and TRBJ1-1; TRBD1 is a possible D gene (5 bases). Germline loops: CDR1 MNHNY, CDR2 SVGAGI (reference sequence). The V gene lost 7 bases and the J gene lost 4 bases, with 16 bases spanning the gap. The CDR3 loop spans 14 amino acids.

This clonotype has ten or more counts. The genes are TRBV16 and TRBJ2-5; the match to TRBD2 covers 8 bases. Per the germline V gene, CDR1 is KGHSY and CDR2 is FQNENV. This CDR3 contains 16 residues. V shed 8 bases, J shed 2 bases, and the junction held 13 bases outside the gene matches. The chain's CDR3 is CASLKRGTNPQETQYF. CDR3 coding DNA: TGTGCCAGCCTGAAGCGGGGGACCAACCCACAAGAGACCCAGTACTTC.

The chain carries TRBV18 and TRBJ1-1; TRBD1 is a possible D gene (5 bases). CDR3 length: 13 amino acids. The germline gives CDR1 KGHSH, CDR2 LQKENI. Trimming removed 2 bases at V and 3 bases at J, with 7 bases between. CDR3 coding DNA: TGTGCCAGCTCACCAGCCAGGGACACTGAAGCTTTCTTT. Encoded protein: CASSPARDTEAFF.

This chain joins TRBV9 and TRBJ2-5; D gene ambiguous. The CDR3 totals 11 residues. V gave up 0 bases and J gave up 7 bases, with 4 bases separating them. Germline CDR1 is SGDLS and CDR2 is YYNGEE. This CDR3 reads CASSVAGTQYF. The CDR3 bases are TGTGCCAGCAGCGTAGCGGGGACCCAGTACTTC. Looking up the rest from reference TRBV9 and TRBJ2-5 gives the full variable domain: DSGVTQTPKHLITATGQRVTLRCSPRSGDLSVYWYQQSLDQGLQFLIQYYNGEERAKGNILERFSAQQFPDLHSELNLSSLELGDSALYFCASSVAGTQYFGPGTRLLVL.

V and J are TRBV10-3 and TRBJ2-7; no reliable D call. CDR3 length equals 13 residues. Trimming stripped 6 bases from V and 2 bases from J, with 11 bases between. Germline V gene sequence: CDR1 ENHRY, CDR2 SYGVKD. The DNA for the CDR3 is TGTGCCATCAGAGGAACGCCGACCTACGAGCAGTACTTC. This encodes CAIRGTPTYEQYF.

This clonotype was seen a few times. The chain carries TRBV21-1 and TRBJ2-2; the DNA was not used to check the table's D call, TRBD1. TRBV21-1 is an annotated pseudogene. The CDR3 sequence is 16 residues long. CDR3: CASKSTGGWNTGELFF. The DNA of the CDR3 is TGTGCCAGCAAGTCTACTGGGGGGTGGAACACCGGGGAGCTGTTTTTT.